A single sample is the source of the 29 T cell receptor beta chains below, sequenced in a study of control samples from healthy donors and cancer patients. Measured with immunoSEQ multiplex PCR; TCRdb has only the in-frame clones, and not every one. Found here are 150,000 to 200,000 clones, about 90% of them singletons; the top ten hold around 12%. The source material was blood. The receptors stem from a man aged 30 to 45 in good health.

This chain connects TRBV9 to TRBJ2-1; 12 bases are shared with TRBD2. The CDR3 totals 17 residues. J lost 4 bases, V lost 1 base, and 6 bases had no gene match. CDR1 is SGDLS and CDR2 is YYNGEE in the germline V gene. The CDR3 reads CASSVRWGTSGYNEQFF. The DNA of the CDR3 is TGTGCCAGCAGCGTACGATGGGGGACTAGCGGGTACAATGAGCAGTTCTTC.

This chain uses TRBV18 with TRBJ1-2; D unresolved. This CDR3 spans 13 amino acids. The V end lost 2 bases, the J end lost 2 bases, and 6 bases lay between the germline ends. Germline V gene sequence: CDR1 KGHSH, CDR2 LQKENI. This CDR3 is CASSPDGNYGYTF. The CDR3 DNA follows: TGTGCCAGCTCACCAGATGGGAACTATGGCTACACCTTC.

This clone was counted between two and nine times. The gene calls are TRBV6-5 and TRBJ1-4; 7 nucleotides align to TRBD1. The V and J ends lost 10 bases and 4 bases, in that order; junction bases with no gene match: 9. Germline values: CDR1 MNHEY, CDR2 SVGAGI. The CDR3 contains 14 residues. CDR3 DNA: TGTGCCACCGCCCAGGGACAGATTAATGAAAAACTGTTTTTT. Residues: CATAQGQINEKLFF.

The J gene is TRBJ1-5, the V gene TRBV7-3; tentative D call: TRBD1 (5 bases). Germline CDR1 SGHTA, CDR2 FQGTGA. V lost 4 bases and J lost 0, with 28 bases in between. This CDR3 is built from 21 residues. The CDR3 bases are TGTGCCAGCAGCTCCCCGGATGCCGGGACTTCCGATATCTATAGCAATCAGCCCCAGCATTTT. Protein: CASSSPDAGTSDIYSNQPQHF.

In DNA form, the CDR3 reads TGCGCCAGCAGCGGGGACGACAGGCGAAGGGGGGGCTACACCTTC. This codes for CASSGDDRRRGGYTF. This chain links TRBV5-1 with TRBJ1-2; possibly TRBD1 for D (6 bases). V was clipped by 4 bases and J by 8 bases, with 21 bases between them. Looked up from germline, CDR1 is SGHRS and CDR2 is YFSETQ. The CDR3 has 15 amino acids.

The chain has TRBV7-9 and TRBJ1-4, with D hard to call. The CDR3 sequence is 14 residues long. Trimming took off 5 bases at V and 8 bases at J, with 15 bases between the two ends. Germline assignment: CDR1 SEHNR and CDR2 FQNEAQ (reference sequence). The CDR3 DNA sequence: TGTGCCAGCAGCCCCCTCGGCTCCGGCGAAAAACTGTTTTTT. It specifies CASSPLGSGEKLFF.

The chain recombines TRBV12-3 or TRBV12-4 with TRBJ1-2, with D maybe TRBD1 (5 bases). V was cut by 3 bases and J by 6 bases, with 8 bases left in between. The CDR3 loop spans 12 amino acids. The CDR3 coding sequence is TGTGCCAGCAGTTTGGAGGGGAATGGCTACACCTTC. Protein: CASSLEGNGYTF.

The rearrangement uses TRBV6-2 or TRBV6-3 and TRBJ2-7, with D perhaps TRBD2 (7 bases). Trimming left V 4 bases short and J 2 bases short, with 15 bases between. CDR1 and CDR2 from the germline V gene are MNHEY and SVGEGT. This CDR3 contains 15 residues. The CDR3 loop reads CASSFGGGATYEQYF. CDR3 coding DNA: TGTGCCAGCAGTTTTGGGGGGGGCGCAACCTACGAGCAGTACTTC.

CDR3: CASSLTGTDGNTIYF. The CDR3 coding sequence is TGTGCCAGCTCACTTACCGGGACAGATGGAAACACCATATATTTT. This chain joins TRBV18 and TRBJ1-3; 7 bases line up with TRBD1. CDR3 size: 15 residues. Unmatched junction bases numbered 6, after V lost 4 bases and J lost 3 bases. The germline V gene encodes CDR1 KGHSH and CDR2 LQKENI.

The chain carries TRBV27 and TRBJ1-5; tentative D call: TRBD1 (5 bases). The CDR3 sequence is 14 residues long. Trimming left V 5 bases short and J 4 bases short, with 12 bases between. CDR1 and CDR2 (germline): MNHEY, SMNVEV (reference sequence). This CDR3 is CASSPMGLNQPQHF. In DNA form, the CDR3 reads TGTGCCAGCAGTCCTATGGGGCTGAATCAGCCCCAGCATTTT.

The chain carries TRBV7-8 and TRBJ2-2; 8 nucleotides align to TRBD2. With V trimmed by 5 bases and J by 5 bases, 7 bases remained unmatched. Germline CDR1 and CDR2: SGHVS and FQNEAQ. The CDR3 totals 15 residues. The CDR3 sequence: CASSPSGRETGELFF. The CDR3 region has the DNA TGTGCCAGCAGCCCGAGCGGGAGAGAAACCGGGGAGCTGTTTTTT.

The chain employs TRBV7-8 and TRBJ1-1, with a tentative D call TRBD1 (5 bases). The CDR3 contains 13 residues. V lost 5 bases, J lost 7 bases, and 14 bases lay in between. Germline CDR1 reads SGHVS; CDR2 reads FQNEAQ. The CDR3 loop is CASSPRQGLEAFF. CDR3 bases: TGTGCCAGCAGCCCCCGGCAGGGCCTTGAAGCTTTCTTT.

This clone has just a few counts. The chain couples TRBV7-2 to TRBJ2-7; D is unresolved. The germline gives CDR1 SGHTA, CDR2 FQGNSA. The CDR3 has 12 amino acids. V lost 4 bases to trimming and J lost 4 bases, with 8 bases between them. The CDR3 spells CASSSKRYEQYF. Here the CDR3 DNA reads TGTGCCAGCAGCTCGAAACGGTACGAGCAGTACTTC. The full variable domain, completed using reference TRBV7-2 and TRBJ2-7, is GAGVSQSPSNKVTEKGKDVELRCDPISGHTALYWYRQSLGQGLEFLIYFQGNSAPDKSGLPSDRFSAERTGGSVSTLTIQRTQQEDSAVYLCASSSKRYEQYFGPGTRLTVT.

The gene calls are TRBV6-5 and TRBJ1-1; 8 bases map to TRBD1. This CDR3 region has 16 residues. Germline V gene sequence: CDR1 MNHEY, CDR2 SVGAGI. V lost 4 bases and J lost 6; bases outside the gene matches: 13. CDR3 protein: CASSSSGTGTVAEAFF. Written as DNA, the CDR3 is TGTGCCAGCAGTTCTTCCGGGACAGGAACGGTAGCTGAAGCTTTCTTT.

This clone has just a few counts. This chain connects TRBV25-1 to TRBJ1-4, with D unclear. Trimming pared 4 bases from V and 0 bases from J, leaving 9 bases between. This CDR3 has 15 residues. Germline V gene data show CDR1 as MGHDK and CDR2 as SYGVNS. CDR3 sequence (DNA): TGTGCCAGCAGTGTACCAATTGCAACTAATGAAAAACTGTTTTTT. Translating gives CASSVPIATNEKLFF.

J is TRBJ1-5 and V is TRBV28; D is unclear. With 6 bases removed from V and 1 base from J, the gap between germline ends came to 16 bases. Looked up from germline, CDR1 is MDHEN and CDR2 is SYDVKM. The CDR3 is made up of 16 amino acids. Here the CDR3 reads CASRPPTGGSNQPQHF. DNA of the CDR3: TGTGCCAGCAGACCTCCGACGGGCGGGAGCAATCAGCCCCAGCATTTT.

The chain recombines TRBV10-3 with TRBJ2-7, with TRBD2 identical over 10 bases. Trimming took 5 bases from V and 6 from J; bases not matched to a gene: 13. The V gene's germline CDR1 is ENHRY and CDR2 SYGVKD. This CDR3 comprises 16 residues. For the CDR3, the DNA is TGTGCCATCAGTCCCACACACGGGACTAGCGTTGGCGAGCAGTACTTC. Residues: CAISPTHGTSVGEQYF.

The J gene is TRBJ2-1, the V gene TRBV19; D remains unclear. The germline V gene has CDR1 LNHDA and CDR2 SQIVND (reference sequence). The V gene lost 5 bases and the J gene lost 3 bases, with 8 bases spanning the gap. The CDR3 totals 13 residues. The CDR3: CASSFTDYNEQFF. The CDR3 region has the DNA TGTGCCAGTAGTTTCACGGACTACAATGAGCAGTTCTTC.

This chain joins TRBV19 and TRBJ1-2; 8 bases line up with TRBD1. V shed 6 bases, J shed 8 bases, and the junction held 11 bases outside the gene matches. This CDR3 is 14 amino acids long. The germline CDR1 and CDR2 sequences are LNHDA and SQIVND (reference sequence). The CDR3 sequence is CASRNSDRVEGYTF. The CDR3 nucleotides are TGTGCCAGTAGGAACTCGGACAGGGTGGAAGGCTACACCTTC. Variable domain in full (rest from reference TRBV19 and TRBJ1-2): DGGITQSPKYLFRKEGQNVTLSCEQNLNHDAMYWYRQDPGQGLRLIYYSQIVNDFQKGDIAEGYSVSREKKESFPLTVTSAQKNPTAFYLCASRNSDRVEGYTFGSGTRLTVV.

This chain joins TRBV14 and TRBJ2-6; 7 bases agree with TRBD1. CDR1 is SGHDN and CDR2 is FVKESK in the germline V gene. The CDR3 is made up of 14 amino acids. J was trimmed by 5 bases and V by 9 bases; bases with no gene match: 7. Here the CDR3 DNA reads TGTGCCAGTTATCAGGACAGGTGGGCCAACGTCCTGACTTTC. As protein: CASYQDRWANVLTF.

The chain combines TRBV7-6 with TRBJ1-2; D is undetermined. Trimming left V 4 bases short and J 0 bases short, with 12 bases between. Germline CDR1 is SGHVS and CDR2 is FNYEAQ. CDR3 size: 15 residues. CDR3 region: CASSYDAVANYGYTF. The CDR3 coding sequence is TGTGCCAGCAGCTACGATGCAGTAGCTAACTATGGCTACACCTTC.

This rearrangement joins TRBV27 to TRBJ2-2; 7 nucleotides match TRBD2. The ends lost 7 bases at V and 4 bases at J; junction bases unmatched: 9. The CDR3 is 15 residues long. The V gene's germline CDR1 is MNHEY and CDR2 SMNVEV (reference sequence). This chain's CDR3 is CASTLQGGGTGELFF. The CDR3 nucleotides are TGTGCCAGCACCCTCCAGGGCGGGGGCACCGGGGAGCTGTTTTTT.

The chain recombines TRBV20-1 with TRBJ2-7; D perhaps matches TRBD1 (5 bases). CDR3 length equals 11 residues. Between the trimmed V and J ends, which lost 0 bases and 6 bases, there was a span of 6 bases. The germline gives CDR1 DFQATT, CDR2 SNEGSKA (reference sequence). The CDR3 spells CSAREGVEQYF. For the CDR3, the DNA is TGCAGTGCTAGAGAAGGGGTCGAGCAGTACTTC.

The chain employs TRBV11-3 and TRBJ2-2; a possible D gene is TRBD1 (6 bases). The germline gives CDR1 SGHNT, CDR2 YENEEA. This CDR3 comprises 12 residues. Trimming shortened V by 8 bases and J by 8 bases, and 12 bases separated the two germline ends. The CDR3 DNA sequence: TGTGCCAGCGGCAGGGGTAGAGGGGAGCTGTTTTTT. The encoded protein is CASGRGRGELFF.

J is TRBJ2-4 and V is TRBV19; D is unclear. The germline gives CDR1 LNHDA, CDR2 SQIVND (reference sequence). The CDR3 covers 13 residues. The V gene lost 5 bases and the J gene lost 3 bases, with 8 bases spanning the gap. CDR3 nucleotides: TGTGCCAGTAGTGTTAACAGCAAAAACATTCAGTACTTC. It translates to CASSVNSKNIQYF.

This clone was observed a single time. The V and J genes are TRBV2 and TRBJ2-7; 7 nucleotides match TRBD1. The CDR3 has 13 residues. CDR1 and CDR2 (germline): SNHLY, FYNNEI. Trimming at V came to 6 bases and at J to 5 bases, leaving 7 bases not matched to a gene. CDR3 DNA sequence: TGTGCCAGCAGAAGGGGGCGTATGAACGAGCAGTACTTC. Translated, it gives CASRRGRMNEQYF.

The chain has TRBV7-2 and TRBJ2-2, with D perhaps TRBD1 (6 bases). The CDR3 is 14 amino acids. The germline V gene has CDR1 SGHTA and CDR2 FQGNSA. V lost 0 bases, J lost 6 bases, and 8 bases lay in between. CDR3 bases: TGTGCCAGCAGCTTAGCCACAGGGCCCGGGGAGCTGTTTTTT. Encoded protein: CASSLATGPGELFF.

This clone was counted only a few times. The chain links TRBV3-1 (or the pseudogene TRBV3-2) to TRBJ2-7, with D unclear. Per germline, CDR1 LGHDT and CDR2 YNNKEL (reference sequence). CDR3 length: 12 residues. V lost 4 bases to trimming and J lost 0 bases, with 4 bases between them. CDR3 DNA: TGTGCCAGCAGCCCCCCCTCCTACGAGCAGTACTTC. Translation: CASSPPSYEQYF.

The V call is TRBV29-1, the J call TRBJ1-2; weak D call: TRBD1 (5 bases). The germline gives CDR1 SQVTM, CDR2 ANQGSEA. V lost 7 bases, J lost 6 bases, and 18 bases lay in between. The CDR3 is 13 residues long. In DNA form, the CDR3 reads TGCAGCGCATCGAATCCGGGGGTGGATGGCTACACCTTC. This encodes CSASNPGVDGYTF.